This T cell receptor (beta chain) is from a study of regulatory T cells in long-lasting Graves disease. Time point indicated: newly diagnosed GD, antithyroid drugs for less than 3 months. Preparation of the TCR library used RNA extracted from PBMCs. According to the study, TCR beta libraries were built with iRepertoire HTBI primers and CDR3-region Arm-PCR. MiXCR was run by TCRdb on the multiplex PCR reads, yielding one entry per CDR3 protein. Here the sample spans fewer than 650,000 distinct CDR3 sequences, about 16% being singletons. V lost 1 base, J lost 6 bases, and 3 bases lay in between. The CDR3 runs 12 residues. Germline lookup yields CDR1 LNHNV and CDR2 YYDKDF (reference sequence). The sample was also linked to a second study, of T cells in Graves' hyperthyroidism and ophthalmopathy.

The V and J genes are TRBV15 and TRBJ2-2; D unresolved. This clonotype was sampled from a man between 18 and 35 years old with Graves disease. This specimen was peripheral blood mononuclear cells (PBMCs), taken at new diagnosis, from a patient treated with antithyroid drugs. CDR3 loop: CATSRVAGELFF. The CDR3, as DNA: TGTGCCACCAGCAGAGTAGCCGGGGAGCTGTTTTTT.